The rows below give T cell receptor beta chains drawn from one sample of a study of T cell changes during pregnancy in multiple sclerosis. Assay used: immunoSEQ multiplex PCR; TCRdb lists only in-frame clones, some missing. The sample has 70,000 to 95,000 clones; approximately 90% are singletons. Sequences were derived from peripheral blood, sampled in the second trimester of pregnancy. Every receptor here comes from a female donor in good health, enrolled as a control in a pregnancy study. The CDR3 runs from the conserved cysteine through the conserved F or W. Each record gives: V gene, clone size, CDR3 length, D gene, J gene, CDR3 protein, CDR3 DNA. D genes are given only for firm matches. Clone size is not always given. Where it is, it says once, few, many or a class for expanded clones.

v_gene: TRBV29-1; abundance: .; len: 14; d_gene: .; j_gene: TRBJ1-2; CDR3aa: CSVEVRGNNYGYTF; CDR3nt: TGCAGCGTTGAAGTCAGGGGAAATAACTATGGCTACACCTTC
v_gene: TRBV6-5; abundance: .; len: 15; d_gene: TRBD2; j_gene: TRBJ2-3; CDR3aa: CASSFSSGGADTQYF; CDR3nt: TGTGCCAGCAGTTTTTCTAGCGGGGGGGCCGATACGCAGTATTTT
v_gene: TRBV6-5; abundance: .; len: 15; d_gene: .; j_gene: TRBJ1-4; CDR3aa: CASSYGGGPEEKLFF; CDR3nt: TGTGCCAGCAGTTATGGGGGGGGGCCGGAGGAAAAACTGTTTTTT
v_gene: TRBV27; abundance: .; len: 14; d_gene: .; j_gene: TRBJ1-5; CDR3aa: CASAGGGAGQPQHF; CDR3nt: TGTGCCAGCGCCGGGGGAGGGGCCGGTCAGCCCCAGCATTTT
v_gene: TRBV9; abundance: .; len: 16; d_gene: .; j_gene: TRBJ1-3; CDR3aa: CASSVGPVSSGNTIYF; CDR3nt: TGTGCCAGCAGCGTAGGGCCAGTAAGCTCTGGAAACACCATATATTTT
v_gene: TRBV11-2; abundance: .; len: 16; d_gene: .; j_gene: TRBJ2-1; CDR3aa: CASSFGGVSSYNEQFF; CDR3nt: TGTGCCAGCAGCTTCGGCGGGGTAAGCTCCTACAATGAGCAGTTCTTC
v_gene: TRBV7-9; abundance: .; len: 15; d_gene: TRBD1; j_gene: TRBJ1-5; CDR3aa: CASSAPGQVNQPQHF; CDR3nt: TGTGCCAGCAGCGCCCCCGGACAGGTAAATCAGCCCCAGCATTTT
v_gene: TRBV9; abundance: once; len: 11; d_gene: .; j_gene: TRBJ2-1; CDR3aa: CASSPDNEQFF; CDR3nt: TGTGCCAGCAGCCCGGACAATGAGCAGTTCTTC
v_gene: TRBV14; abundance: .; len: 13; d_gene: TRBD1; j_gene: TRBJ1-2; CDR3aa: CASSPQDRAGYTF; CDR3nt: TGTGCCAGCAGCCCCCAGGACAGGGCTGGCTACACCTTC
v_gene: TRBV7-9; abundance: few; len: 12; d_gene: TRBD1; j_gene: TRBJ1-1; CDR3aa: CASSPGGTEAFF; CDR3nt: TGTGCCAGCAGCCCAGGGGGGACTGAAGCTTTCTTT
v_gene: TRBV6-6; abundance: .; len: 15; d_gene: TRBD1; j_gene: TRBJ1-2; CDR3aa: CASRPPGQGRTGYTF; CDR3nt: TGTGCCAGCAGGCCTCCGGGACAGGGTAGAACTGGCTACACCTTC
v_gene: TRBV9; abundance: .; len: 15; d_gene: .; j_gene: TRBJ1-2; CDR3aa: CASSVEGVPNYGYTF; CDR3nt: TGTGCCAGCAGCGTAGAGGGGGTGCCCAACTATGGCTACACCTTC
v_gene: TRBV27; abundance: .; len: 13; d_gene: .; j_gene: TRBJ1-5; CDR3aa: CASSFTRSQPQHF; CDR3nt: TGTGCCAGCAGCTTTACAAGATCTCAGCCCCAGCATTTT
v_gene: TRBV7-9; abundance: .; len: 18; d_gene: .; j_gene: TRBJ2-2; CDR3aa: CASSLSPGGRPNTGELFF; CDR3nt: TGTGCCAGCAGCTTAAGCCCCGGGGGGCGTCCGAACACCGGGGAGCTGTTTTTT
v_gene: TRBV6-1; abundance: .; len: 15; d_gene: TRBD2; j_gene: TRBJ2-2; CDR3aa: CASSGGGGWSGELFF; CDR3nt: TGTGCCAGCAGTGGGGGGGGAGGGTGGTCCGGGGAGCTGTTTTTT
v_gene: TRBV7-2; abundance: .; len: 17; d_gene: TRBD2; j_gene: TRBJ2-2; CDR3aa: CASSSSGLAGPTGELFF; CDR3nt: TGTGCCAGCAGCTCCTCCGGTCTAGCGGGCCCCACCGGGGAGCTGTTTTTT
v_gene: TRBV4-1; abundance: .; len: 16; d_gene: .; j_gene: TRBJ2-7; CDR3aa: CASSQEPGQRIYEQYF; CDR3nt: TGCGCCAGCAGCCAAGAGCCTGGACAGAGAATTTACGAGCAGTACTTC
v_gene: TRBV4-3; abundance: .; len: 15; d_gene: TRBD1; j_gene: TRBJ2-5; CDR3aa: CASSQGTGGMQTQYF; CDR3nt: TGCGCCAGCAGCCAAGGGACAGGGGGTATGCAGACCCAGTACTTC
v_gene: TRBV6-6; abundance: .; len: 15; d_gene: .; j_gene: TRBJ1-2; CDR3aa: CASSPTRYSNYGYTF; CDR3nt: TGTGCCAGCAGCCCCACCCGTTACTCCAACTATGGCTACACCTTC
v_gene: TRBV7-3; abundance: .; len: 13; d_gene: .; j_gene: TRBJ1-1; CDR3aa: CASTDSLGGPAFF; CDR3nt: TGTGCCAGCACCGACTCGCTCGGGGGGCCGGCTTTCTTT
v_gene: TRBV5-1; abundance: .; len: 15; d_gene: .; j_gene: TRBJ2-5; CDR3aa: CASSLFLRSQETQYF; CDR3nt: TGCGCCAGCAGCTTGTTTTTGCGATCCCAAGAGACCCAGTACTTC
v_gene: TRBV7-2; abundance: .; len: 14; d_gene: .; j_gene: TRBJ2-7; CDR3aa: CASTLQSSSYEQYF; CDR3nt: TGTGCCAGCACCCTACAGAGTTCCTCCTACGAGCAGTACTTC
v_gene: TRBV7-2; abundance: once; len: 15; d_gene: .; j_gene: TRBJ2-2; CDR3aa: CASSPRAGYPGELFF; CDR3nt: TGTGCCAGCAGCCCCAGGGCGGGGTACCCCGGGGAGCTGTTTTTT
v_gene: TRBV28; abundance: .; len: 17; d_gene: .; j_gene: TRBJ1-4; CDR3aa: CASSSPIGGATNEKLFF; CDR3nt: TGTGCCAGCAGTTCGCCCATAGGGGGGGCAACTAATGAAAAACTGTTTTTT
v_gene: TRBV10-3; abundance: .; len: 12; d_gene: TRBD2; j_gene: TRBJ2-7; CDR3aa: CAVGTSSYEQYF; CDR3nt: TGTGCCGTCGGGACTAGCTCCTACGAGCAGTACTTC
v_gene: TRBV7-6; abundance: .; len: 16; d_gene: .; j_gene: TRBJ1-1; CDR3aa: CASSSPQIGGATEAFF; CDR3nt: TGTGCCAGCAGCTCCCCCCAGATTGGAGGGGCCACTGAAGCTTTCTTT
v_gene: TRBV27; abundance: .; len: 13; d_gene: .; j_gene: TRBJ1-6; CDR3aa: CASATVFNSPLHF; CDR3nt: TGTGCCAGCGCTACAGTTTTTAATTCACCCCTCCACTTT
v_gene: TRBV7-3; abundance: .; len: 12; d_gene: .; j_gene: TRBJ1-2; CDR3aa: CASSLGGFGYTF; CDR3nt: TGTGCCAGCAGCTTAGGCGGTTTTGGCTACACCTTC
v_gene: TRBV29-1; abundance: .; len: 15; d_gene: TRBD2; j_gene: TRBJ2-7; CDR3aa: CSVAKGLGGTYEQYF; CDR3nt: TGCAGCGTTGCTAAGGGTCTGGGGGGGACCTACGAGCAGTACTTC
v_gene: TRBV11-3; abundance: .; len: 15; d_gene: .; j_gene: TRBJ2-2; CDR3aa: CASSLGAWGTGELFF; CDR3nt: TGTGCCAGCAGCTTGGGGGCTTGGGGCACCGGGGAGCTGTTTTTT
v_gene: TRBV4-3; abundance: .; len: 13; d_gene: TRBD1; j_gene: TRBJ1-1; CDR3aa: CASSQGATGEAFF; CDR3nt: TGCGCCAGCAGCCAAGGGGCGACAGGGGAAGCTTTCTTT
v_gene: TRBV28; abundance: .; len: 14; d_gene: .; j_gene: TRBJ1-5; CDR3aa: CASSLGNSNQPQHF; CDR3nt: TGTGCCAGCAGTCTAGGCAATAGCAATCAGCCCCAGCATTTT
v_gene: TRBV7-2; abundance: .; len: 16; d_gene: .; j_gene: TRBJ1-1; CDR3aa: CASSRTLDRIYTEAFF; CDR3nt: TGTGCCAGCAGCCGAACCCTAGACAGGATCTACACTGAAGCTTTCTTT
v_gene: TRBV12-5; abundance: .; len: 12; d_gene: TRBD2; j_gene: TRBJ2-3; CDR3aa: CASGPSGDTQYF; CDR3nt: TGTGCTAGTGGCCCTAGCGGGGATACGCAGTATTTT
v_gene: TRBV2; abundance: .; len: 14; d_gene: .; j_gene: TRBJ1-4; CDR3aa: CASNTLGLNEKLFF; CDR3nt: TGTGCCAGCAATACCCTAGGACTTAATGAAAAACTGTTTTTT
v_gene: TRBV4-3; abundance: .; len: 17; d_gene: .; j_gene: TRBJ1-1; CDR3aa: CASSQGGSHSMETEAFF; CDR3nt: TGCGCCAGCAGCCAAGGTGGTAGCCATTCGATGGAGACTGAAGCTTTCTTT
v_gene: TRBV5-1; abundance: .; len: 15; d_gene: .; j_gene: TRBJ1-6; CDR3aa: CASSRAGHRNSPLHF; CDR3nt: TGCGCCAGCAGCAGAGCGGGACATCGGAATTCACCCCTCCACTTT
v_gene: TRBV30; abundance: .; len: 13; d_gene: .; j_gene: TRBJ2-1; CDR3aa: CAWRYLKGDEQFF; CDR3nt: TGTGCCTGGAGATACCTAAAAGGGGATGAGCAGTTCTTC
v_gene: TRBV4-3; abundance: .; len: 16; d_gene: .; j_gene: TRBJ2-3; CDR3aa: CASSQTGRQRSDTQYF; CDR3nt: TGCGCCAGCAGCCAAACAGGACGCCAGAGGTCAGATACGCAGTATTTT
v_gene: TRBV10-1; abundance: .; len: 11; d_gene: .; j_gene: TRBJ1-2; CDR3aa: CARETVYGYTF; CDR3nt: TGCGCCAGGGAAACAGTCTATGGCTACACCTTC
v_gene: TRBV13; abundance: .; len: 15; d_gene: .; j_gene: TRBJ1-5; CDR3aa: CASSLGGEQNQPQHF; CDR3nt: TGTGCCAGCAGCTTAGGTGGGGAGCAAAATCAGCCCCAGCATTTT
v_gene: TRBV7-9; abundance: .; len: 17; d_gene: TRBD2; j_gene: TRBJ2-1; CDR3aa: CASSLVVGLATRNEQFF; CDR3nt: TGTGCCAGCAGCTTAGTTGTTGGACTAGCTACTAGGAATGAGCAGTTCTTC
v_gene: TRBV4-3; abundance: .; len: 13; d_gene: .; j_gene: TRBJ1-1; CDR3aa: CASSRYRGAEAFF; CDR3nt: TGCGCCAGCAGCCGCTACCGAGGCGCTGAAGCTTTCTTT
v_gene: TRBV19; abundance: .; len: 13; d_gene: TRBD1; j_gene: TRBJ1-2; CDR3aa: CASSIGTGYGYTF; CDR3nt: TGTGCCAGTAGTATCGGGACAGGCTATGGCTACACCTTC
v_gene: TRBV6-6; abundance: .; len: 13; d_gene: TRBD1; j_gene: TRBJ1-1; CDR3aa: CASSDRGNTEAFF; CDR3nt: TGTGCCAGCAGCGACAGGGGGAACACTGAAGCTTTCTTT
v_gene: TRBV13; abundance: .; len: 16; d_gene: TRBD1; j_gene: TRBJ2-7; CDR3aa: CASSNRDRGRLSEQYF; CDR3nt: TGTGCCAGCAGCAACCGGGACAGGGGGCGGTTAAGCGAGCAGTACTTC
v_gene: TRBV6-6; abundance: once; len: 15; d_gene: .; j_gene: TRBJ1-4; CDR3aa: CASSYSRATNEKLFF; CDR3nt: TGTGCCAGCAGTTACTCGCGGGCAACTAATGAAAAACTGTTTTTT
v_gene: TRBV6-5; abundance: .; len: 14; d_gene: TRBD1; j_gene: TRBJ2-7; CDR3aa: CASSYGTGTYEQYF; CDR3nt: TGTGCCAGCAGTTACGGGACAGGGACCTACGAGCAGTACTTC
v_gene: TRBV7-3; abundance: .; len: 13; d_gene: .; j_gene: TRBJ1-1; CDR3aa: CASSFSVNTEAFF; CDR3nt: TGTGCCAGCAGCTTTTCAGTGAACACTGAAGCTTTCTTT
v_gene: TRBV6-4; abundance: .; len: 13; d_gene: .; j_gene: TRBJ1-1; CDR3aa: CASSVVGQAEAFF; CDR3nt: TGTGCCAGCAGTGTGGTGGGTCAGGCTGAAGCTTTCTTT
v_gene: TRBV18; abundance: .; len: 15; d_gene: .; j_gene: TRBJ1-1; CDR3aa: CASSSMGTSNTEAFF; CDR3nt: TGTGCCAGCTCATCAATGGGGACATCGAACACTGAAGCTTTCTTT
v_gene: TRBV11-2; abundance: .; len: 12; d_gene: .; j_gene: TRBJ2-7; CDR3aa: CASSHRDYEQYF; CDR3nt: TGTGCCAGCAGCCACAGGGATTACGAGCAGTACTTC